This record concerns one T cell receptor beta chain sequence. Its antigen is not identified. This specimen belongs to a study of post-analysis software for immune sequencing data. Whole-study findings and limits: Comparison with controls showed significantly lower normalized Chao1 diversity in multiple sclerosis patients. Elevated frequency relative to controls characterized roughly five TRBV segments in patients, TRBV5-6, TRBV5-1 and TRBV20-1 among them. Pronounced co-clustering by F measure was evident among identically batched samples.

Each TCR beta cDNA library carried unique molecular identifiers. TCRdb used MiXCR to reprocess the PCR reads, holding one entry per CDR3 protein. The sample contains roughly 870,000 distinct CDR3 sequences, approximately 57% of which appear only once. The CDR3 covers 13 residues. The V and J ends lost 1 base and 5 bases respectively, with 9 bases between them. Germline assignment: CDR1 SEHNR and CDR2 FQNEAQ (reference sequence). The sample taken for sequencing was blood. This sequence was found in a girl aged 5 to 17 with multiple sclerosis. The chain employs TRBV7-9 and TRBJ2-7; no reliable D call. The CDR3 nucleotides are TGTGCCAGCAGCTTAGAGGGTAATCACGAGCAGTACTTC. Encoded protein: CASSLEGNHEQYF. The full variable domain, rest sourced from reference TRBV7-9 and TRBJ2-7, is DTGVSQNPRHKITKRGQNVTFRCDPISEHNRLYWYRQTLGQGPEFLTYFQNEAQLEKSRLLSDRFSAERPKGSFSTLEIQRTEQGDSAMYLCASSLEGNHEQYFGPGTRLTVT.